This T cell receptor (beta chain) derives from a study of control samples from healthy donors and cancer patients. Generated by immunoSEQ multiplex PCR, the TCRdb table keeps only in-frame clones and is missing some. The table records 150,000 to 200,000 clones, roughly nine tenths of them present only once. Germline CDR1 LGHNT, CDR2 FRNRAP. Germline trimming cut 6 bases from V and 5 bases from J; bases unmatched to any gene: 16. This CDR3 comprises 19 residues. The sample comprised blood. The receptor was isolated from a young man in good health. The chain employs TRBV12-5 and TRBJ1-4; 12 bases line up with TRBD1. The CDR3 loop reads CASGRNTPGQGALNEKLFF. CDR3 in DNA: TGTGCTAGTGGGCGCAACACTCCGGGACAGGGGGCTTTAAATGAAAAACTGTTTTTT.